This T cell receptor beta chain was recorded in a study of T-cell reconstitution after alpha-beta-depleted transplantation in children. This clonotype was counted between two and nine times. TCRbeta library construction was performed incorporating unique molecular identifiers. One entry per CDR3 protein, called by TCRdb with MiXCR from the PCR reads. Among 480,000 or so distinct CDR3 sequences listed, under 12% were seen once. This CDR3 region has 15 residues. V was trimmed by 0 bases and J by 1 base, leaving 10 bases between them. Germline lookup yields CDR1 SGHRS and CDR2 YFSETQ. V usage is TRBV5-1 and J usage is TRBJ1-2; D remains ambiguous. This clonotype was obtained from a child between 2 and 9 years old with inherited bone marrow failure, due to receive a stem cell transplant. This specimen consisted of PBMCs, obtained before TCRalphabeta/CD19-depleted stem cell transplant. The CDR3 DNA follows: TGCGCCAGCAGCTTGGTCTCGGGCTTTAACTATGGCTACACCTTC. Encoded protein: CASSLVSGFNYGYTF.